These 7 T cell receptor beta chains were sequenced from one sample in a study of Tregs in tolerant kidney transplant recipients. Recipients received nonmyeloablative bone marrow transplants from related graft donors, with transient mixed chimerism. Clones were sequenced by immunoSEQ multiplex PCR, and TCRdb holds only the in-frame ones, with some missing. Its table records about 23,000 clones. The sequencing used CD4+ T cells from blood (PBMCs), collected 6 months after the transplant. These receptors were collected from a human patient who received a combined kidney and bone marrow transplant. Some T cells here may be from the graft donor.

CDR3: CASSQPYSNLQETQYF. The CDR3 bases that were read are TGCGCCAGCAGCCAACCATACTCCAACCTCCAAGAGACC. The gene calls are TRBV5-1 and TRBJ2-5; no reliable D call. The sequenced fragment ends 3 residues before the CDR3 boundary, so the rest is inferred from the germline J gene. Trimming took off 4 bases at V and 1 base at J, with 17 bases between the two ends. The CDR3 is 16 residues long. Germline CDR1 reads SGHRS; CDR2 reads YFSETQ.

Points on this clone: The CDR3 extends 3 residues past the end of the read, so its final part is completed from the germline J gene. The V gene is TRBV20-1, the J gene TRBJ1-1, with D hard to call. V was cut by 5 bases and J by 7 bases, with 14 bases left in between. Germline V CDR1 and CDR2: DFQATT, SNEGSKA (reference sequence). This CDR3 has 12 residues. The sequenced CDR3 bases are TGCAGTGCTCCTCCAGGTTACGGTGAA. This sequence encodes CSAPPGYGE. The whole CDR3 sequence is CSAPPGYGEAFF.

On this clone itself: The CDR3 end lies 3 residues beyond the end of the read and is filled in from the germline J gene. The V gene is TRBV5-1, the J gene TRBJ1-1, with TRBD1 as a possible D gene (5 bases). V shed 5 bases and J shed 1 base, with 6 bases lying between them. CDR1 is SGHRS and CDR2 is YFSETQ in the germline V gene. The CDR3 is made up of 12 amino acids. This CDR3 is CASSQGNTEAFF. The CDR3 DNA, read in part, is TGCGCCAGCAGTCAGGGGAACACTGAA.

The CDR3 bases that were read are TGTGCCAGCAGTCCGTCTACTCTCAACACCGGGGAG. Protein product: CASSPSTLNTGE. The full CDR3 is CASSPSTLNTGELFF. The V gene is TRBV11-3, the J gene TRBJ2-2; D uncertain. The sequenced fragment ends 3 residues before the CDR3 boundary, so the rest is inferred from the germline J gene. CDR1 is SGHNT, CDR2 YENEEA, per germline. The germline V and J ends were trimmed by 6 bases and 2 bases, with 13 bases remaining between them. The length of the CDR3 is 15 residues.

Turning to this clone: One end of the junction is discordant with germline, which a read error may explain. Coverage ceases 3 residues before the CDR3 finishes, and the germline J gene fills in the end. This chain links TRBV29-1 with TRBJ2-7, with 7 bases that match TRBD1. Germline V gene sequence: CDR1 SQVTM, CDR2 ANQGSEA. This CDR3 has 15 residues. This CDR3 is CSVKEPGQISGEQYF. The CDR3 DNA, read in part, is TGCAGCGTTAAAGAACCGGGACAGATTAGTGGCGAG.

Notes on this clone: The read comes to an end 3 residues before the CDR3 does, leaving the germline J gene to fill in the end. The chain couples TRBV6-2 or TRBV6-3 to TRBJ1-2; D may be TRBD1 (6 bases). This CDR3 has 14 residues. V lost 5 bases, J lost 2 bases, and 12 bases lay in between. Germline V lookup: CDR1 MNHEY, CDR2 SVGEGT. CDR3 amino acids: CASSPQQGNYGYTF. The CDR3 bases that were read are TGTGCCAGCAGTCCTCAACAGGGAAACTATGGC.

Comment on this clone: The read terminates 3 residues before the CDR3 end, so the remaining end is supplied by the germline J gene. The gene calls are TRBV20-1 and TRBJ2-1; 9 bases map to TRBD1. Germline CDR1 reads DFQATT; CDR2 reads SNEGSKA (reference sequence). V was clipped by 5 bases and J by 2 bases; unmatched bases: 4. The CDR3 is 14 residues long. The CDR3 bases that were read are TGCAGTGCTCCGGGACAGGGAACCTACAATGAG. It yields the protein CSAPGQGTYNE. The CDR3 in its entirety is CSAPGQGTYNEQFF.